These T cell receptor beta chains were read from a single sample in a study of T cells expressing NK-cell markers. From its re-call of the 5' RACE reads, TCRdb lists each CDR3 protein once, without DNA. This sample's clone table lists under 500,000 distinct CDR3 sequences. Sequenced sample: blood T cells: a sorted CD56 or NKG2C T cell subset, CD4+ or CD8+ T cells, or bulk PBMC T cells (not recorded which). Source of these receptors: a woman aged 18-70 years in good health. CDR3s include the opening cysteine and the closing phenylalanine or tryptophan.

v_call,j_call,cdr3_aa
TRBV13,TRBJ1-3,CASSPLPRGDTIYF
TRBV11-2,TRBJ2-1,CASSHGTTREQFF
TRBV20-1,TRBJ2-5,CSATGQGGQETQYF
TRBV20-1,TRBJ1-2,CSARVGRAAGYTF
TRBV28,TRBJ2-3,CASSLSPARSTDTQYF
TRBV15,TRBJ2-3,CATSGGGTADTQYF
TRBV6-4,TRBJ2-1,CASSEGGGTYNEQFF
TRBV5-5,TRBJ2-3,CASSLRTGSDTQYF
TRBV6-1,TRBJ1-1,CASSEGGWPTVAFF
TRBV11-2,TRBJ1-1,CASSIGTGEAFF
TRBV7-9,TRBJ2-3,CASSRPGTGGGDTQYF
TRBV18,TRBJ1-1,CASSPLDRGIEAFF
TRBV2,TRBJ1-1,CASSDTENLRLNTEAFF
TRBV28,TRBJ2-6,CASEPGQVSGANVLTF
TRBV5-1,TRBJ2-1,CASSLLIAGPPNEQFF
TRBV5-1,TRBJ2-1,CASGSWGSGVSYNEQFF
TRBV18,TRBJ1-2,CASSSYGGETNYGYTF
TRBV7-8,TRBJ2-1,CASSLVPETAWQFF
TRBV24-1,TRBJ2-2,CATSVSLAGEYAGELFF
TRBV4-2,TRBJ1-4,CASSDDRLGEKLFF
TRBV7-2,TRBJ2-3,CASSTVRSRVQDTQYF
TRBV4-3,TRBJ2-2,CASSQGVVNTGELFF
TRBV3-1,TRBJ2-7,CASSQEGTRTSYEQYF
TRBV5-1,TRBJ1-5,CASSLASGHRLGNQPQHF
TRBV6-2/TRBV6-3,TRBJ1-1,CASSQGGGAFF
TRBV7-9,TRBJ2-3,CASSSILAGSTDTQYF
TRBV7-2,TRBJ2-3,CASSLLLAGRFADTQYF
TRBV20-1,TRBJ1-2,CSARGDRDYGYTF
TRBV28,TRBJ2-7,CASSSESRRVYEQYF
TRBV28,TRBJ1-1,CAGHPSGQMNTEAFF
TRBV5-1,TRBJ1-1,CASSSSNTEAFF
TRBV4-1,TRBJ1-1,CASSQDSNVAEAFF
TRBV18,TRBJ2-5,CASSGEYKETQYF
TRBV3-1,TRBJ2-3,CASSPPVPAGADTQYF
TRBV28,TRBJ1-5,CASRRRWEPQHF
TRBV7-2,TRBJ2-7,CASSARTSGTGEQYF
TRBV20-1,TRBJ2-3,CSAPPQGSSTDTQYF
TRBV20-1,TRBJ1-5,CSARSRPNSNQPQHF
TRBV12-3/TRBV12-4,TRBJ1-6,CASALTAYNSPLHF
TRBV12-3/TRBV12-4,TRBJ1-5,CASSFFDQPQHF
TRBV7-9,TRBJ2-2,CASSFTSAGELFF
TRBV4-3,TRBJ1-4,CASSPLSGTGGEKLFF
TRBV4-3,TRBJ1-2,CASSQVQYSYGYTF
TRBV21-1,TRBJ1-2,CASSNHREYGYTF
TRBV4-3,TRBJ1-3,CASSQDTGQGNTIYF
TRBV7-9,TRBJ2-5,CASSPPLAGGLETQYF
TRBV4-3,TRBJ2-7,CASSQEVAGGTTYEQYF
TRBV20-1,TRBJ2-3,CSALKRESTDTQYF
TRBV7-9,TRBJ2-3,CASSITGGPDTQYF
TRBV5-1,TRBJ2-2,CASRPTGTGRPGELFF
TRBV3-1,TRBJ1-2,CATGTGGAGYTF
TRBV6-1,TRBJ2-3,CASSRRQGSDTQYF
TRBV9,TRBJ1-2,CASSGLGQGLANYGYTF